This entry is about one T cell receptor beta chain. Its antigen is not yet known. Per-base quality was not reported, and no clone a single base away is much larger than it. The label giving this sample's time point can be read as: about 28 days (+/-7) after the second vaccine dose. AZD1222 recipients with second doses at about 4 weeks or about 12 weeks were pooled, because spike-specific TCR depth and breadth did not differ between schedules. Samples from vaccinated people were obtained from the UK trials COV001 and COV002, which included a single-blind randomized controlled phase 2/3 trial of AZD1222 (ChAdOx1 nCoV-19) in healthy adults. For TCRbeta chain sequencing, PBMC samples from trial participants were taken at day 0 and at day 28 after the second dose. This entry belongs to a study of T cell responses to AZD1222 COVID-19 vaccine (dated by TCRdb to the early 2020s). About the full investigation: A total of about 250 trial participants underwent TCR sequencing, of whom 200 to 220 had received two doses of AZD1222 and approximately 26 had received two doses of the MenACWY control vaccine. Trial participants were enrolled by age into 18-55, 56-69 and 70-plus year subgroups, with about 150, 28 and 57 TCR-sequenced participants respectively.

The CDR3 regions of human TCRbeta chains were analyzed by immunosequencing. Processing in the source paper ran as follows. TCRs in the repertoires were matched against a reference library of SARS-CoV-2-specific TCRs that had been generated with the MIRA antigen-specificity platform. Breadth was defined as the fraction of unique TCRs that were SARS-CoV-2-associated, and depth was defined as the fraction of total T cells that were SARS-CoV-2-associated. Each spike-specific TCR was assigned to its reactive spike region and to a CD4 or CD8 class using the MIRA data. Log10-transformed breadth and depth values were compared by one-way ANOVA with Sidak's multiple comparisons tests. The table comes from immuneACCESS by way of TCRdb, which keeps in-frame sequences with V and J called. Part of the clones is missing from these tables; in studies checked, under half for an unresolved V gene and the rest for unknown reasons. V, J and clone size derive from that table, while D and trimming were established from the DNA sequence. The sample table holds 150,000 to 190,000 clones, of which 85% to 95% were seen once. The ten largest clonotypes hold approximately 1.4% of the sample.

For CDR1 and CDR2, the germline V gene lists KGHSH and LQKENI. The CDR3 runs 16 amino acids, cysteine and phenylalanine included. Solely the CDR3 DNA is kept, with 48 bases framed from the first base. V is reduced by 3 bases and J by 8 bases, leaving a spacing of 20 bases between them. General findings and caveats noted by the study authors: Spike-specific TCR breadth and depth rose significantly after two AZD1222 doses compared with day 0 and with MenACWY recipients. Conclusions about previously exposed vaccinees were limited because only six AZD1222 recipients were SARS-CoV-2 seropositive at baseline. In the small 56-69-year group, the increase in depth fell short of significance, most likely because of low power. Vaccine-associated CD4 TCRs spanned the whole spike protein, with dominant responses in regions 160-218 and 743-854. Epitopes outside the regions mutated in the B.1.351 and B.1.1.7 variants were reportedly recognized by nearly half of the unique spike-specific TCRs. Because no day 14 peak-response samples were available, the repertoires could be characterized only after the peak T cell response. Participants were mostly white British, with more females than males. The authors suggested clonal diversity may have been underestimated.

The starting material was peripheral blood, obtained 28 days after the second AZD1222 dose. The rearrangement combines TRBV18 with TRBJ2-1; the D gene is perhaps TRBD2, on 6 matching bases. This TCR was sampled from an adult who received the AZD1222 COVID-19 vaccine. This receptor carries the CDR3 CASSPPVTSIEDEQFF. The DNA sequence is given as TGTGCCAGCTCACCTCCAGTAACTAGCATTGAGGATGAGCAGTTCTTC.